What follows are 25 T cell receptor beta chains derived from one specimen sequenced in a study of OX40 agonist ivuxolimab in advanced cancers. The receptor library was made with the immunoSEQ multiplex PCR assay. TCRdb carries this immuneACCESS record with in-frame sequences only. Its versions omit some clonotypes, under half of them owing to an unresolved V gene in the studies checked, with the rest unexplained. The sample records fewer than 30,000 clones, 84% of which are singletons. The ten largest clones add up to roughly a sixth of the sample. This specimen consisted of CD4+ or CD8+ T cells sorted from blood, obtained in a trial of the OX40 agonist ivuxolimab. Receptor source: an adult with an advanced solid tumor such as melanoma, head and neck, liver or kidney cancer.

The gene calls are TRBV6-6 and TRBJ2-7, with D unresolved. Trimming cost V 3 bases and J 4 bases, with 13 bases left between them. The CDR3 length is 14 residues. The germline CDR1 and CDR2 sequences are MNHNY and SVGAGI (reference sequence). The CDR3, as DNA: TGTGCCAGCAGTTATTCCGGACCTACATACGAGCAGTACTTC. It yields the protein CASSYSGPTYEQYF.

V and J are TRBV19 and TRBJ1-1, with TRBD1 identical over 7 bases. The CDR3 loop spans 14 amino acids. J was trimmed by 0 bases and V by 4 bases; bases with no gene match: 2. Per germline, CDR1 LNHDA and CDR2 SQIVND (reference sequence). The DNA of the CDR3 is TGTGCCAGTAGTAGTACAGGGGTGAACACTGAAGCTTTCTTT. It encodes CASSSTGVNTEAFF.

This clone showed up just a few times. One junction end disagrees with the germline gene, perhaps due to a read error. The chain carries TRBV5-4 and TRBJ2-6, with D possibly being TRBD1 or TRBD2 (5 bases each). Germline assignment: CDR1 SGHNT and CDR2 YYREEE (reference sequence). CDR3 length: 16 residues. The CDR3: CASSQAGGSGANVLTF. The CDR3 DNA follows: TGCGCCAGCAGCCAGGCTGGGGGCTCTGGGGCCAACGTCCTGACTTTC. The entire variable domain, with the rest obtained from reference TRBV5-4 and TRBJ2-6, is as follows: ETGVTQSPTHLIKTRGQQVTLRCSSQSGHNTVSWYQQALGQGPQFIFQYYREEENGRGNFPPRFSGLQFPNYSSELNVNALELDDSALYLCASSQAGGSGANVLTFGAGSRLTVL.

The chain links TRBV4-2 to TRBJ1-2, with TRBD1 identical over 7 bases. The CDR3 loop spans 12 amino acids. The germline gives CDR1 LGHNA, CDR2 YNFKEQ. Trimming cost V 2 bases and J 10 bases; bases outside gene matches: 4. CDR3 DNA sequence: TGTGCCAGCAGCCAACCACAGGGGATCTACACCTTC. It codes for CASSQPQGIYTF.

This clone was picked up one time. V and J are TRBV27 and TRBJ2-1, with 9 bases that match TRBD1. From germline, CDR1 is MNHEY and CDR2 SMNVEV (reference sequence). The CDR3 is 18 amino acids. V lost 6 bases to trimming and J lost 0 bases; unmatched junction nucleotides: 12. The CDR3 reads CASRSGQGNPSSYNEQFF. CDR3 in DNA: TGTGCCAGCAGATCGGGACAGGGTAATCCCAGCTCCTACAATGAGCAGTTCTTC.

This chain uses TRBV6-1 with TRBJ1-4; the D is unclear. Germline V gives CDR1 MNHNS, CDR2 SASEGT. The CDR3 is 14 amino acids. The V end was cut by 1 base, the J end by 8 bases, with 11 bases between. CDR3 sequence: CASSEESGWEKLFF. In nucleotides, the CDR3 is TGTGCCAGCAGTGAAGAGTCAGGTTGGGAAAAACTGTTTTTT.

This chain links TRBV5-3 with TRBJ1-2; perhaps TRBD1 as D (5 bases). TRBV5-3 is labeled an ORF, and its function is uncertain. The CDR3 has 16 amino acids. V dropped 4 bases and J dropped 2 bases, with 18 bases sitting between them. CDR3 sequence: CARSPPLAGINYGYTF. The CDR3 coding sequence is TGTGCCAGAAGCCCCCCCCTGGCAGGGATAAACTATGGCTACACCTTC.

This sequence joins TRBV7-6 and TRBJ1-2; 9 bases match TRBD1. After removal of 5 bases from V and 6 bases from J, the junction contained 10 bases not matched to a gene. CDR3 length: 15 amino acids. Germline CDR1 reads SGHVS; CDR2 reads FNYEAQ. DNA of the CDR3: TGTGCCAGCAGCGATCCGGGACAGGGTTTAGATGGCTACACCTTC. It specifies CASSDPGQGLDGYTF.

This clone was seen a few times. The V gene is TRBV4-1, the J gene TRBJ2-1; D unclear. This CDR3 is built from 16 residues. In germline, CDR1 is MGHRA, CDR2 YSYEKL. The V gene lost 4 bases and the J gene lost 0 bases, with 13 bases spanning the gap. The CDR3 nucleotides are TGCGCCAGCAGCCCCCTTGGGCTGAGCTCCTACAATGAGCAGTTCTTC. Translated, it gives CASSPLGLSSYNEQFF.

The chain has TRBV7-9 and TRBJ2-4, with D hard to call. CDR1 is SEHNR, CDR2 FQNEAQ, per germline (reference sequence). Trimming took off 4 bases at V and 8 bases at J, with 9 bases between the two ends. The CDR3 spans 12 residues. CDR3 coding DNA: TGTGCCAGCAGCTCAGAGAGAGACATTCAGTACTTC. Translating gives CASSSERDIQYF.

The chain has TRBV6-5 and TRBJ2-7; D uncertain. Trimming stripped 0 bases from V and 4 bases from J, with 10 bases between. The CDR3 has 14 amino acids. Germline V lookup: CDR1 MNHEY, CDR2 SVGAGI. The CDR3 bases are TGTGCCAGCAGTTACTCCGGACGGATGTACGAGCAGTACTTC. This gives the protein CASSYSGRMYEQYF.

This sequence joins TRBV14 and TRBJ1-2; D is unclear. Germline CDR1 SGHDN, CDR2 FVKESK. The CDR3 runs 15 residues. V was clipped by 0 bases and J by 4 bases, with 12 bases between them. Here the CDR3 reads CASSQDWGLSYGYTF. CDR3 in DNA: TGTGCCAGCAGCCAAGATTGGGGTTTAAGCTATGGCTACACCTTC.

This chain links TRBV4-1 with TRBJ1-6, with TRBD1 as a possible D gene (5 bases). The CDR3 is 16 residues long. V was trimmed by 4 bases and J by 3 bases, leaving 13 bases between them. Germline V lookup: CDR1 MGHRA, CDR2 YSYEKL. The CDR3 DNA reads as TGCGCCAGCAGCCTTAACCGGGACGGCTATAATTCACCCCTCCACTTT. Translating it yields CASSLNRDGYNSPLHF.

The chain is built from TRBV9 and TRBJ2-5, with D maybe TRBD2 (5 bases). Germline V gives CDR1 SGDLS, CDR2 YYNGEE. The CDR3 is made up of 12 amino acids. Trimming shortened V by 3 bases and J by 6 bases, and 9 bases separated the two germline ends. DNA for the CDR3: TGTGCCAGCAGCGCCGGGGATAAGACCCAGTACTTC. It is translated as CASSAGDKTQYF.

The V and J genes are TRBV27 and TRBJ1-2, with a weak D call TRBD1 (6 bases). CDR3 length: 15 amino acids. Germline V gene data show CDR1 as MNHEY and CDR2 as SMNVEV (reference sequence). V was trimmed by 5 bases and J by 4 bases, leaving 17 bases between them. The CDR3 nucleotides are TGTGCCAGCAGTCTCACCGGGACATCCCTCTATGGCTACACCTTC. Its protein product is CASSLTGTSLYGYTF.

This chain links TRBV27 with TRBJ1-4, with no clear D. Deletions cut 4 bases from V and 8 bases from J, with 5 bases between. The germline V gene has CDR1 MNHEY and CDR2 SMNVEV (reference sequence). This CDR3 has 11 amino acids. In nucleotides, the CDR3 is TGTGCCAGCAGTTCCGGGGAAAAACTGTTTTTT. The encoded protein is CASSSGEKLFF.

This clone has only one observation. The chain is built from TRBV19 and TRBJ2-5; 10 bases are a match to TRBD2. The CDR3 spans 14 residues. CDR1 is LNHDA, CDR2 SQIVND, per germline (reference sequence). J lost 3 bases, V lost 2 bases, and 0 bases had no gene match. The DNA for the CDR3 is TGTGCCAGTAGTATACTAGCGGGGGAAGAGACCCAGTACTTC. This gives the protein CASSILAGEETQYF.

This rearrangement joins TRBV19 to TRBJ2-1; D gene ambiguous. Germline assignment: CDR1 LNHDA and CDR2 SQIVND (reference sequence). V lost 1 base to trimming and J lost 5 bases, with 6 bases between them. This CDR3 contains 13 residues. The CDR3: CASSIGGDNEQFF. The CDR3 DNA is TGTGCCAGTAGTATAGGTGGGGACAATGAGCAGTTCTTC.

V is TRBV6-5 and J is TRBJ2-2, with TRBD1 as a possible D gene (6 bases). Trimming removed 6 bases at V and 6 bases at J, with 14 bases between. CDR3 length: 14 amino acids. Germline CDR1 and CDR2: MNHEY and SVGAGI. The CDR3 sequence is CASSVQGMAGELFF. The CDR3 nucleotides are TGTGCCAGCAGCGTACAGGGTATGGCCGGGGAGCTGTTTTTT.

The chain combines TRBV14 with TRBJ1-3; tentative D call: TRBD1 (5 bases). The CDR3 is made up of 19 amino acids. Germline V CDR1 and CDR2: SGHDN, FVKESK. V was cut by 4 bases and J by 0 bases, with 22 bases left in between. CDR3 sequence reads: CASSPPPGTDHFSGNTIYF. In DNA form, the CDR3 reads TGTGCCAGCAGCCCGCCTCCGGGGACCGACCACTTCTCTGGAAACACCATATATTTT.

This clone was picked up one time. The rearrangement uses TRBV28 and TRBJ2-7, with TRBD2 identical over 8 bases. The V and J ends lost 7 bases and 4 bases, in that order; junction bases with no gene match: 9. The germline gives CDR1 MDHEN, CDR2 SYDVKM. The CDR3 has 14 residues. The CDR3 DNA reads TGTGCCAGCACTCCGCGAGCGGGAGATTACGAGCAGTACTTC. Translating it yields CASTPRAGDYEQYF.

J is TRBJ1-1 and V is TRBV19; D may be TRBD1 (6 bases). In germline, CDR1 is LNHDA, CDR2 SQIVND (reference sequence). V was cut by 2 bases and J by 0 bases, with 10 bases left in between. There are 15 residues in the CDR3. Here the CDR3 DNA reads TGTGCCAGTAGTATAATGGGGGGCGTGAACACTGAAGCTTTCTTT. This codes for CASSIMGGVNTEAFF.

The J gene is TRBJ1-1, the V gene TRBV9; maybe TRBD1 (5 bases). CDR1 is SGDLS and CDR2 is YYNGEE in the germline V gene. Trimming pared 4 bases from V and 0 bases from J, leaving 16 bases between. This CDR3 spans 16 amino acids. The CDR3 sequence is CASSPQSGLMNTEAFF. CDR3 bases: TGTGCCAGCAGCCCCCAGTCGGGGCTCATGAACACTGAAGCTTTCTTT. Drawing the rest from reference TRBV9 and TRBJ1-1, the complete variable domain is DSGVTQTPKHLITATGQRVTLRCSPRSGDLSVYWYQQSLDQGLQFLIQYYNGEERAKGNILERFSAQQFPDLHSELNLSSLELGDSALYFCASSPQSGLMNTEAFFGQGTRLTVV.

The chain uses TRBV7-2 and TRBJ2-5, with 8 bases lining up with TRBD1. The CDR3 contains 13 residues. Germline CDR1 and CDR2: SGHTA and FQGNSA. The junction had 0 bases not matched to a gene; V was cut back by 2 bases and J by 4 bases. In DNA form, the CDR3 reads TGTGCCAGCAGCTTAACAGGGGGAGAGACCCAGTACTTC. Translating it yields CASSLTGGETQYF.

The CDR3 region has the DNA TGCGCCAGCAGCCAAGAAGGAATAGGGACCGGAGAGACCCAGTACTTC. Translation: CASSQEGIGTGETQYF. The chain is built from TRBV4-1 and TRBJ2-5; the D gene could be TRBD1 or TRBD2 (5 bases each). Germline lookup yields CDR1 MGHRA and CDR2 YSYEKL. V was clipped by 0 bases and J by 4 bases, with 15 bases between them. The CDR3 is made up of 16 amino acids.